These 6 T cell receptor beta chains originate from one sample sequenced in a study of memory CD4+ T cells and cytomegalovirus serostatus. Single viable CD3+CD4+CD8-CD45RO+ cells were sorted as the memory CD4+ T cells. Method: immunoSEQ multiplex PCR; TCRdb's copy keeps in-frame clones and lacks some. The sample includes tens of thousands of clones, about 80% seen only once; the top ten take around 1.6%. The sequencing sample was made of memory CD4+ T cells from blood. The origin of the receptors is an adult in good health and CMV-seronegative.

The chain's CDR3 is CASSAGQVSSYEQYF. DNA of the CDR3: TGTGCCAGCAGTGCGGGACAGGTGAGCTCCTACGAGCAGTACTTC. The V and J genes are TRBV27 and TRBJ2-7; 8 bases are shared with TRBD1. With 5 bases clipped from V and 0 bases from J, the junction kept 6 bases outside the gene matches. Germline CDR1 reads MNHEY; CDR2 reads SMNVEV (reference sequence). The CDR3 is 15 amino acids.

V is TRBV2 and J is TRBJ2-7; 10 bases are shared with TRBD1. Germline V gene lookup returns CDR1 SNHLY and CDR2 FYNNEI. The CDR3 contains 13 residues. The trim removed 6 bases at V and 3 bases at J, leaving 2 bases unmatched. CDR3 region: CASRWTGGYEQYF. CDR3 coding DNA: TGTGCCAGCAGGTGGACAGGGGGCTACGAGCAGTACTTC.

V gene TRBV5-1 combines with J gene TRBJ2-7, with D unclear. The V and J ends lost 4 bases and 3 bases respectively, with 20 bases between them. Germline loops: CDR1 SGHRS, CDR2 YFSETQ. The CDR3 length is 16 residues. The chain's CDR3 is CASSPGLLDPDYEQYF. CDR3 sequence (DNA): TGCGCCAGCAGCCCGGGTCTATTAGATCCAGACTACGAGCAGTACTTC.

This rearrangement joins TRBV7-8 to TRBJ1-6; 9 bases map to TRBD1. CDR1 is SGHVS and CDR2 is FQNEAQ in the germline V gene. The trim removed 5 bases at V and 10 bases at J, leaving 9 bases unmatched. The CDR3 length is 15 residues. In DNA, the CDR3 is TGTGCCAGCAGCCTACCGGGACAGGGAAGATCACCCCTCCACTTT. Translation: CASSLPGQGRSPLHF. Full variable domain (missing parts from reference TRBV7-8 and TRBJ1-6): GAGVSQSPRYKVAKRGQDVALRCDPISGHVSLFWYQQALGQGPEFLTYFQNEAQLDKSGLPSDRFFAERPEGSVSTLKIQRTQQEDSAVYLCASSLPGQGRSPLHFGNGTRLTVT.

J is TRBJ1-6 and V is TRBV13, with D hard to call. The germline gives CDR1 PRHDT, CDR2 FYEKMQ (reference sequence). Trimming shortened V by 2 bases and J by 6 bases, and 20 bases separated the two germline ends. The CDR3 sequence is 18 residues long. CDR3 DNA: TGTGCCAGCAGCTTACGAGTTGGGATAGGCTCAAGTAATTCACCCCTCCACTTT. Amino acid sequence: CASSLRVGIGSSNSPLHF.

The chain carries TRBV2 and TRBJ2-1, with 9 bases aligning to TRBD2. CDR3 length: 16 amino acids. J was trimmed by 6 bases and V by 5 bases; bases with no gene match: 11. CDR1 is SNHLY and CDR2 is FYNNEI in the germline V gene. CDR3 in amino acids: CASSKDLAGVGNEQFF. CDR3 bases: TGTGCCAGCAGTAAAGACTTAGCGGGAGTAGGCAATGAGCAGTTCTTC.